This T cell receptor (beta chain) was identified in a study of blood T cell repertoires in COVID-19 (TCRdb year 2020). A note on the overall study: Samples covering the acute and convalescent phases of COVID-19 were provided by collaborators in the United States, Italy and Spain. The material from the prospective study consisted of cDNA or gDNA derived from T cells, B-cell-depleted T cells, or PBMCs. Deeply sampled blood TCRbeta repertoires from subjects exposed to, actively infected with, or recovered from COVID-19 were included in the dataset. The repertoires were released in a freely available public database meant as a resource for research on the immune response to SARS-CoV-2. The samples were drawn from two sources: the first 160 participants of the ongoing ImmuneRACE study, and 1,254 subjects contributed by 6 global collaborators. Nearly every sample came with metadata listing a de-identified subject ID, COVID-19 status, age in years and sex. Where HLA class I and class II types were available, the types were taken from metadata supplied by the sample provider, not from assay-based typing. The paper's findings and limits, for the study overall: Clinical and demographic metadata were provided uncurated, with the amount varying by source and participant.

Participants in the prospective study were enrolled through a virtual design, were aged roughly 18 to 100 years, and lived in some 24 United States geographic areas. To assign participants to cohorts, the prospective study relied on clinical history that participants themselves reported in a screening survey and a study questionnaire. Exposed participants had been in contact, within 2 weeks of entering the study, with a person who had a PCR-confirmed or clinician-diagnosed case of COVID-19. In the prospective study, mobile phlebotomists collected whole blood, serum and a nasopharyngeal or oropharyngeal swab from each participant. Additional blood draws and questionnaires over an approximately two-month period could optionally be provided by prospective study participants. Prospective study blood samples were shipped either frozen or at room temperature before DNA extraction. V and J lose 0 bases and 5 bases, and a span of 26 bases separates them. Its CDR3 holds 19 amino acids, cysteine through phenylalanine. The entry retains the CDR3 DNA only, 57 bases that are in frame from base 1. From a lookup of the germline V gene, CDR1 and CDR2 are MGHRA and YSYEKL.

Concerning this clone itself: Its antigen is still unknown. Base-call qualities are not available, and no considerably larger clone is one nucleotide away.

TCRbeta CDR3 regions were amplified from genomic DNA using the immunoSEQ Assay, a bias-controlled multiplex PCR. Under the source paper's analysis protocol: Within the assay, amplification of reference gene primers was used to estimate how many nucleated cells each sample contained. Sequence reads were collapsed and filtered to measure the absolute abundance of every unique TCRbeta CDR3 rearrangement. For each sample, productive Simpson clonality was calculated by taking the square root of Simpson's diversity index across productive rearrangements. TCRdb provides this immuneACCESS table in a form limited to in-frame rearrangements. Some clones are lacking; in checked studies, under half of them reflect an unresolved V gene, and why the rest are absent is not known. V, J and clone size were drawn from that table, and D and trimming were deduced from the DNA. In all, the sample holds 200,000 to 250,000 clones, and about 88% of those were seen once. In total, the top ten clones hold about 4% of the sample.

The TCR originated in a woman between 25 and 40 years old who had been exposed to COVID-19. The rearranged chain carries TRBV4-1 and TRBJ2-7; perhaps TRBD1 is the D gene, with 6 bases matching. Sample: PBMCs or T cells enriched from blood (not recorded which). DNA sequence: TGCGCCAGCAGCCAAGATGGCAGGGGAGTGACCGTTTCGAGCCACGAGCAGTACTTC. It is translated as CASSQDGRGVTVSSHEQYF.